This T cell receptor beta chain was recorded in a study of beta chain features in type 1 diabetes. Every isolated RNA sample was fully reverse transcribed, so sequencing captured expressed TCRB transcripts. The read count averaged approximately 3.3 million across naive, central memory and regulatory T cell samples. Sequenced by immunoSEQ multiplex PCR; TCRdb stores in-frame clones only, minus some. Of about 930,000 clones in the sample, under 20% were seen once. Study findings and constraints: Cells with high TCR expression could be over-represented by cDNA sequencing.

Trimming shortened V by 2 bases and J by 2 bases, and 13 bases separated the two germline ends. Germline CDR1 reads MNHEY; CDR2 reads SVGAGI. This CDR3 is built from 15 residues. Worth noting for this clone: Its antigen is not identified.

The origin of this receptor is a woman aged 18-29 years in good health. The V call is TRBV6-5, the J call TRBJ2-7; perhaps TRBD2 as D (6 bases). Sequencing input: naive CD4+ T cells from blood. Here the CDR3 reads CASSYRGTAAYEQYF. In DNA, the CDR3 is TGTGCCAGCAGTTACCGCGGGACGGCTGCCTACGAGCAGTACTTC.